This TCR beta chain was profiled in a study of T cell responses to AZD1222 COVID-19 vaccine. Unmatched junction bases numbered 3, after V lost 3 bases and J lost 5 bases. Per the germline V gene, CDR1 is ENHRY and CDR2 is SYGVKD. The CDR3 length is 15 residues. Findings and limits, study-wide: The donor group comprised mostly white British people and more females; the analysis possibly underestimated clonal diversity.

Repertoires were generated with immunoSEQ multiplex PCR, while TCRdb's copy carries only in-frame clones and drops some. The data hold over 100,000 clones, with just over 90% observed a single time. Remarks on this clone: As yet, its antigen is unknown.

The starting material was peripheral blood, obtained 28 days after the second AZD1222 dose. This chain connects TRBV10-3 to TRBJ2-2; TRBD2 aligns across 10 bases. This receptor was taken from an adult who received the AZD1222 COVID-19 vaccine. The CDR3 protein is CAISEQREGTGELFF. Here the CDR3 DNA reads TGTGCCATCAGTGAACAGCGGGAGGGGACCGGGGAGCTGTTTTTT.